One sample yielded the 26 T cell receptor beta chains listed below, sequenced in a study of T cell responses to AZD1222 COVID-19 vaccine. Clones were read by immunoSEQ multiplex PCR, and TCRdb kept only the in-frame ones, dropping some. The repertoire has 60,000 to 80,000 clones, around 80% of them found once; the top ten carry 47%. Specimen: peripheral blood, collected 28 days after the second AZD1222 dose. The receptors here all came from an adult who received the AZD1222 COVID-19 vaccine.

The chain uses TRBV28 and TRBJ2-3; D gene ambiguous. Trimming took 6 bases from V and 2 from J, leaving 18 bases between them. Germline values: CDR1 MDHEN, CDR2 SYDVKM. This CDR3 spans 16 amino acids. CDR3 DNA sequence: TGTGCCAGCAGCCCGGGCAGGAGTGACTTCACAGATACGCAGTATTTT. This translates into CASSPGRSDFTDTQYF.

The CDR3 reads CASSALVRNQPQHF. CDR3 bases: TGTGCCAGTAGTGCGCTCGTCAGGAATCAGCCCCAGCATTTT. This sequence joins TRBV19 and TRBJ1-5, with no clear D. The ends were cut back, 5 bases at V and 4 bases at J, with 12 bases in the middle. Germline CDR1 and CDR2: LNHDA and SQIVND (reference sequence). The CDR3 is 14 residues long.

The V gene is TRBV5-6, the J gene TRBJ2-7, with TRBD2 matching 10 bases. There are 16 residues in the CDR3. The V segment lost 0 bases and the J segment 7 bases; nucleotides outside the gene matches: 10. Germline V lookup: CDR1 SGHDT, CDR2 YYEEEE. CDR3 coding DNA: TGTGCCAGCAGCTTGGAGGAGCGGGAGGGCCGGGGTGAGCAGTACTTC. This sequence encodes CASSLEEREGRGEQYF. Supplemented by reference TRBV5-6 and TRBJ2-7, the full variable domain reads DAGVTQSPTHLIKTRGQQVTLRCSPKSGHDTVSWYQQALGQGPQFIFQYYEEEERQRGNFPDRFSGHQFPNYSSELNVNALLLGDSALYLCASSLEEREGRGEQYFGPGTRLTVT.

The chain carries TRBV5-1 and TRBJ2-7, with a weak D call TRBD1 (5 bases). Germline lookup yields CDR1 SGHRS and CDR2 YFSETQ. The CDR3 is made up of 15 amino acids. V dropped 6 bases and J dropped 2 bases, with 18 bases sitting between them. CDR3 amino acids: CASKGLAGNTYEQYF. Written as DNA, the CDR3 is TGCGCCAGCAAGGGGTTGGCAGGTAATACCTACGAGCAGTACTTC.

The chain is built from TRBV5-1 and TRBJ2-3; possibly TRBD2 for D (6 bases). V was trimmed by 4 bases and J by 4 bases, leaving 16 bases between them. Germline lookup yields CDR1 SGHRS and CDR2 YFSETQ. The length of the CDR3 is 15 residues. The CDR3 sequence: CASSEGLSGADTQYF. CDR3 sequence (DNA): TGCGCCAGCAGCGAAGGACTATCGGGCGCAGATACGCAGTATTTT.

This sequence joins TRBV30 and TRBJ1-2; maybe TRBD1 (5 bases). The germline V gene has CDR1 GTSNPN and CDR2 SVGIG (reference sequence). Trimming took off 3 bases at V and 2 bases at J, with 16 bases between the two ends. The CDR3 runs 15 residues. This CDR3 reads CAWRTGGKSNYGYTF. CDR3 nucleotide sequence: TGTGCCTGGAGAACAGGAGGGAAATCGAACTATGGCTACACCTTC.

This clone has a handful of counts. The chain uses TRBV16 and TRBJ1-4; the match to TRBD1 covers 7 bases. The germline V gene has CDR1 KGHSY and CDR2 FQNENV. Germline trimming cut 8 bases from V and 5 bases from J; bases unmatched to any gene: 11. CDR3 length equals 15 residues. Here the CDR3 reads CASAPADRRNEKLFF. DNA of the CDR3: TGTGCCAGCGCCCCCGCGGACAGGAGAAATGAAAAACTGTTTTTT.

J is TRBJ2-5 and V is TRBV5-1; D may correspond to TRBD1 or TRBD2 (5 bases each). Trimming shortened V by 1 base and J by 5 bases, and 12 bases separated the two germline ends. The germline CDR1 and CDR2 sequences are SGHRS and YFSETQ. This CDR3 region has 14 residues. CDR3 sequence reads: CASSLNGAVETQYF. Here the CDR3 DNA reads TGCGCCAGCAGCTTGAACGGGGCCGTGGAGACCCAGTACTTC.

The chain combines TRBV11-1 with TRBJ2-6; 8 nucleotides match TRBD1. The germline V gene encodes CDR1 SGHAT and CDR2 FQDESV (reference sequence). J lost 0 bases, V lost 6 bases, and 4 bases had no gene match. The CDR3 consists of 16 residues. CDR3: CASRATGGSGANVLTF. CDR3 DNA sequence: TGTGCCAGCAGGGCTACAGGGGGCTCTGGGGCCAACGTCCTGACTTTC.

This clone has only one observation. CDR3 DNA sequence: TGTGCCAGCAGACGGCAAGAGACCCAGTACTTC. Translated: CASRRQETQYF. The J gene is TRBJ2-5, the V gene TRBV6-5; D not certain. There are 11 residues in the CDR3. The V gene's germline CDR1 is MNHEY and CDR2 SVGAGI. V was shortened by 6 bases and J by 2 bases, with 4 bases between the two germline ends.

V gene TRBV11-2 combines with J gene TRBJ1-1; D is unclear. With 5 bases removed from V and 1 base from J, the gap between germline ends came to 11 bases. Germline V gives CDR1 SGHAT, CDR2 FQNNGV. The CDR3 runs 14 residues. The CDR3 region is CASSIAGRNTEAFF. The DNA for the CDR3 is TGTGCCAGCAGCATAGCCGGGAGGAACACTGAAGCTTTCTTT.

The rearrangement joins TRBV3-1 (or the pseudogene TRBV3-2) to TRBJ1-2; no clear D. CDR3 size: 16 residues. Trimming took 0 bases from V and 3 from J, leaving 14 bases between them. The germline gives CDR1 LGHDT, CDR2 YNNKEL (reference sequence). The CDR3 nucleotides are TGTGCCAGCAGCCAAGAAGGTGGAGGAGGGCACTATGGCTACACCTTC. Its protein product is CASSQEGGGGHYGYTF.

This clone came up once. The chain is built from TRBV2 and TRBJ2-3; 8 bases are a match to TRBD2. Germline values: CDR1 SNHLY, CDR2 FYNNEI. The CDR3 consists of 14 residues. The V segment lost 8 bases and the J segment 4 bases; nucleotides outside the gene matches: 8. DNA of the CDR3: TGTGCCAGCGAGACCGGGACTAGGGCAGATACGCAGTATTTT. Protein sequence: CASETGTRADTQYF.

V and J are TRBV18 and TRBJ2-1; 8 bases are shared with TRBD2. Germline loops: CDR1 KGHSH, CDR2 LQKENI. The ends lost 4 bases at V and 0 bases at J; junction bases unmatched: 5. This CDR3 spans 16 amino acids. As DNA, the CDR3 is TGTGCCAGCTCACAATTGAGCGGGAGCTCCTACAATGAGCAGTTCTTC. The encoded protein is CASSQLSGSSYNEQFF.

The chain employs TRBV6-5 and TRBJ1-5; 10 bases match TRBD1. Germline values: CDR1 MNHEY, CDR2 SVGAGI. Trimming at V came to 6 bases and at J to 6 bases, leaving 5 bases not matched to a gene. The CDR3 extends over 14 amino acids. The DNA for the CDR3 is TGTGCCAGCAGGTTGACAGGGGGCAGTCAGCCCCAGCATTTT. Its protein is CASRLTGGSQPQHF.

CDR3 DNA sequence: TGTGCCAGCTCGGGAATACAGGGGAGGTCCTACGAGCAGTACTTC. Amino acids: CASSGIQGRSYEQYF. This chain links TRBV18 with TRBJ2-7; TRBD1 might be the D (7 bases). V was trimmed by 6 bases and J by 1 base, leaving 16 bases between them. The CDR3 length is 15 residues. The germline V gene encodes CDR1 KGHSH and CDR2 LQKENI.

The chain has TRBV18 and TRBJ2-2; D gene uncertain. The germline CDR1 and CDR2 sequences are KGHSH and LQKENI. V lost 1 base and J 7 bases, leaving 4 bases between the germline ends. CDR3 length: 12 residues. In nucleotides, the CDR3 is TGTGCCAGCTCACCACGGGGCGGGGAGCTGTTTTTT. Protein product: CASSPRGGELFF.

The chain has TRBV27 and TRBJ2-7; either TRBD1 or TRBD2 may fit D (5 bases each). Germline loops: CDR1 MNHEY, CDR2 SMNVEV (reference sequence). The CDR3 has 14 residues. Trimming shortened V by 8 bases and J by 2 bases, and 16 bases separated the two germline ends. CDR3 in amino acids: CASAAWDGAYEQYF. The CDR3 DNA sequence: TGTGCCAGCGCCGCGTGGGACGGGGCCTACGAGCAGTACTTC.

The genes are TRBV19 and TRBJ1-2; TRBD1 agrees at 11 bases. Per germline, CDR1 LNHDA and CDR2 SQIVND (reference sequence). J gave up 8 bases and V 9 bases, and 8 bases lay outside the gene matches. This CDR3 is built from 13 residues. The CDR3 spells CASEIGTGGGYTF. The CDR3 DNA follows: TGTGCCAGCGAAATAGGGACAGGGGGAGGCTACACCTTC.

The chain couples TRBV6-1 to TRBJ2-5; tentatively, D is TRBD1 (6 bases). The CDR3 covers 15 residues. Germline lookup yields CDR1 MNHNS and CDR2 SASEGT. Trimming stripped 2 bases from V and 5 bases from J, with 15 bases between. The CDR3 spells CASSELGTGTETQYF. In DNA, the CDR3 is TGTGCCAGCAGTGAATTGGGAACAGGGACGGAGACCCAGTACTTC.

This rearrangement joins TRBV6-5 to TRBJ2-1; 10 bases are shared with TRBD2. Looked up from germline, CDR1 is MNHEY and CDR2 is SVGAGI. This CDR3 region has 14 residues. Trimming cost V 10 bases and J 1 base; bases outside gene matches: 4. As DNA, the CDR3 is TGTGCCACATTTAGCGGGGGGTCCTACAATGAGCAGTTCTTC. It specifies CATFSGGSYNEQFF.

The chain combines TRBV2 with TRBJ1-6, with D tentatively TRBD1 (6 bases). The CDR3 loop spans 14 amino acids. The V and J ends lost 6 bases and 5 bases respectively, with 11 bases between them. CDR1 is SNHLY and CDR2 is FYNNEI in the germline V gene. CDR3: CASRRQENNSPLHF. The CDR3 DNA sequence: TGTGCCAGCAGGAGACAGGAGAATAATTCACCCCTCCACTTT.

The J gene is TRBJ2-1, the V gene TRBV18, with no clear D. The CDR3 has 15 residues. V gave up 1 base and J gave up 9 bases, with 16 bases separating them. The germline gives CDR1 KGHSH, CDR2 LQKENI. CDR3 sequence (DNA): TGTGCCAGCTCACCACAAAGCGAGCTGTCGGGTGAGCAGTTCTTC. It is translated as CASSPQSELSGEQFF.

V is TRBV28 and J is TRBJ1-4, with D perhaps TRBD1 (5 bases). The CDR3 loop spans 14 amino acids. The germline V gene has CDR1 MDHEN and CDR2 SYDVKM. Trimming cost V 4 bases and J 7 bases, with 13 bases left between them. CDR3 region: CASSSDGGREKLFF. The CDR3 nucleotides read TGTGCCAGCAGTTCGGACGGGGGACGTGAAAAACTGTTTTTT.

The V gene is TRBV18, the J gene TRBJ1-2; 10 bases are shared with TRBD1. CDR1 KGHSH and CDR2 LQKENI come from the germline V gene. Trimming removed 7 bases from V and 4 bases from J; junction bases left unmatched: 9. CDR3 length: 15 amino acids. CDR3 DNA: TGTGCCAGCTTAGCCGGGACAGGGGTCGGCTATGGCTACACCTTC. Translated: CASLAGTGVGYGYTF.

This chain uses TRBV7-2 with TRBJ2-6; unclear D gene. Germline V lookup: CDR1 SGHTA, CDR2 FQGNSA. The CDR3 extends over 15 amino acids. Trimming shortened V by 5 bases and J by 2 bases, and 10 bases separated the two germline ends. CDR3 in amino acids: CASSLDSAGANVLTF. The CDR3 bases are TGTGCCAGCAGCCTCGACTCGGCTGGGGCCAACGTCCTGACTTTC.